The 23 T cell receptor beta chains below come from one sample, sequenced in a study of blood T cell repertoires in COVID-19. The data were produced by immunoSEQ multiplex PCR, yet TCRdb's version contains in-frame clones alone and is incomplete. This sample has approximately 110,000 clones, with approximately 90% found just once. Sequencing was carried out using peripheral blood. These TCRs come from a woman aged 80 or over with acute or convalescent COVID-19.

The V call is TRBV7-9, the J call TRBJ1-2; D possibly corresponds to TRBD1 (6 bases). Germline CDR1 is SEHNR and CDR2 is FQNEAQ (reference sequence). This CDR3 contains 14 residues. The V end lost 5 bases, the J end lost 4 bases, and 14 bases lay between the germline ends. As DNA, the CDR3 is TGTGCCAGCAGCCCGGACAGTCTGGCCTATGGCTACACCTTC. It yields the protein CASSPDSLAYGYTF.

J is TRBJ2-7 and V is TRBV27; D remains ambiguous. Germline V CDR1 and CDR2: MNHEY, SMNVEV (reference sequence). The CDR3 runs 13 residues. V lost 7 bases to trimming and J lost 0 bases, with 10 bases between them. The DNA for the CDR3 is TGTGCCAGCAAAACCCCTAACTCCTACGAGCAGTACTTC. Its protein product is CASKTPNSYEQYF.

V and J are TRBV5-6 and TRBJ1-6; D may be TRBD1 (6 bases). The CDR3 runs to 15 residues. Trimming took off 2 bases at V and 7 bases at J, with 13 bases between the two ends. Germline-derived CDR1 and CDR2 are SGHDT and YYEEEE. CDR3 sequence (DNA): TGTGCCAGCAGCTTCAGGGACACACTAAATTCACCCCTCCACTTT. Residues: CASSFRDTLNSPLHF. The full variable domain, its missing parts supplied by reference TRBV5-6 and TRBJ1-6, is DAGVTQSPTHLIKTRGQQVTLRCSPKSGHDTVSWYQQALGQGPQFIFQYYEEEERQRGNFPDRFSGHQFPNYSSELNVNALLLGDSALYLCASSFRDTLNSPLHFGNGTRLTVT.

The CDR3 region is CAISVGGHQPQHF. In nucleotides, the CDR3 is TGTGCCATCAGTGTGGGAGGGCATCAGCCCCAGCATTTT. V is TRBV10-3 and J is TRBJ1-5; D unclear. This CDR3 spans 13 amino acids. Trimming cost V 4 bases and J 5 bases, with 9 bases left between them. The germline V gene has CDR1 ENHRY and CDR2 SYGVKD.

This chain links TRBV6-5 with TRBJ2-1; 8 bases are a match to TRBD1. In germline, CDR1 is MNHEY, CDR2 SVGAGI. The length of the CDR3 is 11 residues. J was trimmed by 15 bases and V by 6 bases; bases with no gene match: 7. The CDR3 DNA reads TGTGCCAGCAGAAGGGACAGGTTGTGGTTCTTC. It codes for CASRRDRLWFF.

Concerning this clone itself: Other DNA sequences from this sample encode an identical CDR3 as well. The chain joins TRBV15 to TRBJ2-1; D might be TRBD2 (5 bases). The CDR3 covers 15 residues. Trimming shortened V by 1 base and J by 0 bases, and 7 bases separated the two germline ends. Per the germline V gene, CDR1 is LNHNV and CDR2 is YYDKDF (reference sequence). The DNA of the CDR3 is TGTGCCACCAGCAGAGGCCGGGACTCCTACAATGAGCAGTTCTTC. It yields the protein CATSRGRDSYNEQFF. Full variable domain (rest looked up from reference TRBV15 and TRBJ2-1): DAMVIQNPRYQVTQFGKPVTLSCSQTLNHNVMYWYQQKSSQAPKLLFHYYDKDFNNEADTPDNFQSRRPNTSFCFLDIRSPGLGDTAMYLCATSRGRDSYNEQFFGPGTRLTVL.

V and J are TRBV3-1 (or the pseudogene TRBV3-2) and TRBJ1-5, with TRBD1 identical over 9 bases. The germline gives CDR1 LGHDT, CDR2 YNNKEL (reference sequence). The ends lost 0 bases at V and 2 bases at J; junction bases unmatched: 11. The CDR3 has 19 residues. CDR3 in DNA: TGTGCCAGCAGCCAAGATTCGGGACAGGGTTCCGAAGGCAATCAGCCCCAGCATTTT. Its protein is CASSQDSGQGSEGNQPQHF.

This clone was picked up one time. At the DNA level, this CDR3 is encoded by other sequences in the same sample as well. The chain couples TRBV30 to TRBJ1-2, with unresolved D. CDR1 and CDR2 from the germline V gene are GTSNPN and SVGIG (reference sequence). The length of the CDR3 is 13 residues. V dropped 0 bases and J dropped 4 bases, with 9 bases sitting between them. The CDR3 DNA reads as TGTGCCTGGAGTGTCGGAGGTGGCTATGGCTACACCTTC. Translation: CAWSVGGGYGYTF.

The rearrangement joins TRBV6-5 to TRBJ2-7, with 12 bases that match TRBD2. The germline CDR1 and CDR2 sequences are MNHEY and SVGAGI. The CDR3 spans 13 residues. Germline trimming cut 10 bases from V and 2 bases from J; bases unmatched to any gene: 3. CDR3 DNA sequence: TGTGCCACCGGACTAGCGGGGCCCTACGAGCAGTACTTC. It translates to CATGLAGPYEQYF.

The chain joins TRBV7-2 to TRBJ1-2, with 9 positions matching TRBD1. Germline V CDR1 and CDR2: SGHTA, FQGNSA. With V trimmed by 5 bases and J by 7 bases, 8 bases remained unmatched. This CDR3 is built from 14 residues. As DNA, the CDR3 is TGTGCCAGCAGCACCCGGGACAGGGTACCTGGCTACACCTTC. Protein: CASSTRDRVPGYTF.

The chain is built from TRBV30 and TRBJ1-4; TRBD1 is a possible D gene (6 bases). CDR3 size: 13 residues. Trimming pared 1 base from V and 7 bases from J, leaving 10 bases between. The germline V gene has CDR1 GTSNPN and CDR2 SVGIG (reference sequence). CDR3 region: CAWSGQGTEKLFF. Here the CDR3 DNA reads TGTGCCTGGAGTGGGCAGGGGACTGAAAAACTGTTTTTT.

This clone came up once. This CDR3 reads CASSPGYRYGYTF. The CDR3, as DNA: TGTGCCAGCAGCCCAGGGTATCGCTATGGCTACACCTTC. The chain joins TRBV5-6 to TRBJ1-2, with D perhaps TRBD1 (5 bases). V was cut by 4 bases and J by 4 bases, with 11 bases left in between. This CDR3 comprises 13 residues. Germline V gene data show CDR1 as SGHDT and CDR2 as YYEEEE.

The rearrangement uses TRBV7-2 and TRBJ2-7; a possible D gene is TRBD1 (6 bases). The CDR3 totals 15 residues. Looked up from germline, CDR1 is SGHTA and CDR2 is FQGNSA. V shed 5 bases and J shed 2 bases, with 16 bases lying between them. The chain's CDR3 is CASSLRDIGPYEQYF. In DNA, the CDR3 is TGTGCCAGCAGCCTTAGGGACATCGGGCCCTACGAGCAGTACTTC.

This chain links TRBV27 with TRBJ2-2; D is perhaps TRBD1 (6 bases). CDR3 length equals 17 residues. Between the trimmed V and J ends, which lost 8 bases and 0 bases, there was a span of 19 bases. Germline CDR1 is MNHEY and CDR2 is SMNVEV (reference sequence). CDR3: CASRDGQKKSNTGELFF. The CDR3 coding sequence is TGTGCCAGCCGGGATGGACAGAAGAAATCGAACACCGGGGAGCTGTTTTTT.

The rearrangement joins TRBV19 to TRBJ1-6, with 9 bases fitting TRBD1. CDR3 length equals 13 residues. The V segment lost 7 bases and the J segment 7 bases; nucleotides outside the gene matches: 2. In germline, CDR1 is LNHDA, CDR2 SQIVND (reference sequence). The CDR3 protein is CASTTGGNSPLHF. The CDR3 coding sequence is TGTGCCAGTACAACAGGGGGCAATTCACCCCTCCACTTT.

This chain joins TRBV18 and TRBJ2-7, with TRBD1 as a possible D gene (5 bases). The CDR3 covers 14 residues. Germline-derived CDR1 and CDR2 are KGHSH and LQKENI. The V and J ends lost 3 bases and 2 bases respectively, with 11 bases between them. The CDR3 nucleotides are TGTGCCAGCTCACCGCAGCAGGGAACCTACGAGCAGTACTTC. Translation gives CASSPQQGTYEQYF.

The rearrangement links TRBV28 to TRBJ2-7; D possibly corresponds to TRBD2 (6 bases). V lost 2 bases and J lost 3, with 11 bases in between. The CDR3 contains 14 residues. Germline V lookup: CDR1 MDHEN, CDR2 SYDVKM. Written as DNA, the CDR3 is TGTGCCAGCAGTTTAGTAGGGGAGGACTACGAGCAGTACTTC. Translating gives CASSLVGEDYEQYF.

This clone was seen a few times. J is TRBJ1-1 and V is TRBV7-2; no firm D call. V gave up 2 bases and J gave up 9 bases, with 10 bases separating them. The CDR3 spans 12 residues. Germline-derived CDR1 and CDR2 are SGHTA and FQGNSA. The CDR3: CASSLQEQKAFF. As DNA, the CDR3 is TGTGCCAGCAGCTTACAAGAACAGAAAGCTTTCTTT.

V and J are TRBV5-1 and TRBJ2-5; 8 bases are shared with TRBD2. V shed 5 bases and J 2 bases; nucleotides not matched to a gene: 11. CDR3 length: 16 amino acids. Germline CDR1 SGHRS, CDR2 YFSETQ. The CDR3 region has the DNA TGCGCCAGCAGAGATGGGATTTTAGCGGGGCAAGAGACCCAGTACTTC. Its translation is CASRDGILAGQETQYF.

This rearrangement joins TRBV5-1 to TRBJ2-5; no clear D. Germline V gene lookup returns CDR1 SGHRS and CDR2 YFSETQ. V gave up 0 bases and J gave up 5 bases, with 11 bases separating them. The length of the CDR3 is 14 residues. Written as DNA, the CDR3 is TGCGCCAGCAGCTTGGCCTCGGGTGCGGAGACCCAGTACTTC. Protein: CASSLASGAETQYF.

The V gene is TRBV10-3, the J gene TRBJ1-3, with D perhaps TRBD1 (5 bases). The ends were cut back, 2 bases at V and 6 bases at J, with 11 bases in the middle. The CDR3 contains 14 residues. In germline, CDR1 is ENHRY, CDR2 SYGVKD. The CDR3 loop is CAISEIGGVNTIYF. CDR3 DNA: TGTGCCATCAGTGAGATCGGAGGGGTAAACACCATATATTTT.

The V call is TRBV5-1, the J call TRBJ1-6; no clear D gene. Germline-derived CDR1 and CDR2 are SGHRS and YFSETQ. Trimming stripped 0 bases from V and 7 bases from J, with 11 bases between. This CDR3 has 15 amino acids. CDR3 amino acids: CASSLAIAGNSPLHF. The CDR3 DNA sequence: TGCGCCAGCAGCTTGGCCATAGCCGGAAATTCACCCCTCCACTTT.

The chain has TRBV5-1 and TRBJ2-1, with D perhaps matching TRBD2 (7 bases). Trimming shortened V by 0 bases and J by 7 bases, and 14 bases separated the two germline ends. Per germline, CDR1 SGHRS and CDR2 YFSETQ. The CDR3 has 15 amino acids. The CDR3 region is CASSLGRGALNEQFF. In DNA form, the CDR3 reads TGCGCCAGCAGCTTGGGACGGGGGGCGCTGAATGAGCAGTTCTTC.